The clone carrying this T cell receptor beta chain was counted a single time. This entry comes from a study of blood T cell repertoires in COVID-19. As for the study in general: Some COVID-19 samples were acute and others convalescent; all came from the United States, Italy and Spain.

Using immunoSEQ multiplex PCR, the repertoire was profiled, and TCRdb retains in-frame clones only, with some absent. The table lists about 93,000 clones, under 90% of them singletons, with less than 2% in the top ten. The specimen sequenced was peripheral blood. This TCR came from a human donor with active COVID-19. The donor label of this sample is uncertain.

The CDR3, as DNA: TGCGCCAGCAGCTTGGGACAACCTAATTCACCCCTCCACTTT. Translating it yields CASSLGQPNSPLHF. This rearrangement joins TRBV5-1 to TRBJ1-6; D remains unclear. V lost 0 bases to trimming and J lost 6 bases, with 7 bases between them. Germline lookup yields CDR1 SGHRS and CDR2 YFSETQ. The CDR3 has 14 residues.